This TCR beta chain was identified in a study of ipilimumab plus nivolumab after autologous stem cell transplantation. This clone was observed a handful of times. Generated by immunoSEQ multiplex PCR, the TCRdb table keeps only in-frame clones and is missing some. The data contain fewer than 15,000 clones, 60% to 75% of them seen just once; the ten biggest clones take up around 9.3%. Dosing: nivolumab 3 mg/kg IV, weeks 1, 4, 7, 10, then every two weeks to week 26. Source: PBMCs, taken in a trial of ipilimumab plus nivolumab as post-transplant consolidation. This clonotype was sampled from a male donor with primary mediastinal lymphoma.

DNA for the CDR3: TGTGCCAGCAGTGAACCGACACCATCCTACGAGCAGTACTTC. Translation: CASSEPTPSYEQYF. V is TRBV6-1 and J is TRBJ2-7; unclear D gene. This CDR3 spans 14 amino acids. Germline CDR1 MNHNS, CDR2 SASEGT. Trimming took 2 bases from V and 1 from J, leaving 9 bases between them.